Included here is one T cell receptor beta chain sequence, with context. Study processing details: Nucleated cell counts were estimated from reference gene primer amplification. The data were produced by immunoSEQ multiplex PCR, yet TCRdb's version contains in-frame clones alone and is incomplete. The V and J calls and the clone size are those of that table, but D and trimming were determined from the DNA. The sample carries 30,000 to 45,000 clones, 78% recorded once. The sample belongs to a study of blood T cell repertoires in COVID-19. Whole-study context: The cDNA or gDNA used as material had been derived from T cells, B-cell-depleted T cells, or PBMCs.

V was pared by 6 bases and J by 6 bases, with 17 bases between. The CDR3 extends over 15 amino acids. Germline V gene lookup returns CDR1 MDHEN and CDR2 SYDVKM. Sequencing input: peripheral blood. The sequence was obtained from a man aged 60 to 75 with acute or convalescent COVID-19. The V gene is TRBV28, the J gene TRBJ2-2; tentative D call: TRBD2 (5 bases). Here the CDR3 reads CASSYPAGVAGELFF. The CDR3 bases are TGTGCCAGCAGCTATCCGGCCGGGGTCGCCGGGGAGCTGTTTTTT.